The 19 T cell receptor beta chains in this list originate from one sample, sequenced in a study of glioma-infiltrating T cells. Amplification of TCR alpha and beta CDR3 regions from RNA used iRepertoire nested multiplex PCR. TCRdb used MiXCR to reprocess the multiplex PCR reads, holding one entry per CDR3 protein. Of tens of thousands of distinct CDR3 sequences detected, roughly 37% appear once; the ten largest clones hold roughly two fifths. The sample was glioma tissue, nonneoplastic brain tissue, or PBMCs (not recorded which). The receptor set was obtained from a human donor with low-grade glioma or glioblastoma, undergoing nonglioma brain surgery, or in good health (not recorded which).

A note on this clonotype: A much larger clone is a single base away; this may be a read error. The chain employs TRBV5-1 and TRBJ2-3, with D perhaps matching TRBD1 (5 bases). CDR1 and CDR2 from the germline V gene are SGHRS and YFSETQ. The CDR3 runs to 16 residues. The CDR3 region is CASGFAGLARTDTQYF. The CDR3 DNA follows: TGCGCCAGCGGCTTCGCAGGGTTAGCACGCACAGATACGCAGTATTTT.

This clonotype was observed a single time. The junction shows a germline mismatch at one end, possibly a read error. The V and J genes are TRBV7-9 and TRBJ1-5; D perhaps matches TRBD1 (6 bases). This CDR3 region has 17 residues. Germline lookup yields CDR1 SEHNR and CDR2 FQNEAQ (reference sequence). The CDR3 nucleotides read TGTGCCATCAGCTTATTGGTGGGACAAAAAACCAATCAGCCCCAGCATTTT. It is translated as CAISLLVGQKTNQPQHF.

In this sample, this clonotype turned up many times. The chain couples TRBV9 to TRBJ1-5, with 8 bases that match TRBD1. The CDR3 runs to 17 residues. Trimming removed 4 bases from V and 1 base from J; junction bases left unmatched: 10. The germline CDR1 and CDR2 sequences are SGDLS and YYNGEE. CDR3 DNA sequence: TGTGCCAGCAGCCTCTGCAACAGGGGGGTAAGCAATCAGCCCCAGCATTTT. This sequence encodes CASSLCNRGVSNQPQHF.

This clonotype has at least ten counts. The chain links TRBV7-8 to TRBJ1-4, with 7 bases aligning to TRBD1. Germline V gives CDR1 SGHVS, CDR2 FQNEAQ. The CDR3 totals 14 residues. V was pared by 3 bases and J by 8 bases, with 6 bases of the junction left unmatched. The CDR3 bases are TGTGCCAGCAGCTTTGAGGGGGCCGGAGAAAAACTGTTTTTT. Translating it yields CASSFEGAGEKLFF.

This clonotype was found once. The chain employs TRBV12-3 or TRBV12-4 and TRBJ2-1; 10 nucleotides agree with TRBD2. CDR3 length: 13 amino acids. V dropped 6 bases and J dropped 11; count of bases not matched to a gene: 7. This CDR3 is CASRPRTSGKQFF. The CDR3 nucleotides read TGTGCCAGCAGACCTAGGACTAGCGGAAAGCAGTTCTTC.

As to this clonotype: A single base separates this from a much larger clone, so it may be a read error. The chain employs TRBV20-1 and TRBJ2-1, with 9 bases that match TRBD2. Unmatched junction bases numbered 12, after V lost 5 bases and J lost 4 bases. CDR3 length: 16 amino acids. Germline CDR1 is DFQATT and CDR2 is SNEGSKA (reference sequence). The CDR3 loop is CSAVNPASGAYNEQFF. DNA for the CDR3: TGCAGTGCTGTTAACCCGGCTAGCGGGGCGTACAATGAGCAGTTCTTC.

This clonotype was observed many times. CDR3 in amino acids: CASIPAGRALNSPLHF. In DNA, the CDR3 is TGTGCCAGCATCCCGGCGGGACGCGCTTTGAATTCACCCCTCCACTTT. The chain carries TRBV28 and TRBJ1-6; D perhaps matches TRBD1 (5 bases). In germline, CDR1 is MDHEN, CDR2 SYDVKM. The CDR3 spans 16 residues. Trimming pared 7 bases from V and 7 bases from J, leaving 20 bases between.

This clonotype was observed many times. The V gene is TRBV12-3 or TRBV12-4, the J gene TRBJ1-5; 8 bases map to TRBD1. With V trimmed by 2 bases and J by 7 bases, 7 bases remained unmatched. The CDR3 contains 15 residues. For the CDR3, the DNA is TGTGCCAGCAGTTTACGACAGGGGATGCAGCAGCCCCAGCATTTT. Amino acid sequence: CASSLRQGMQQPQHF.

This clonotype was detected many times. CDR3 sequence (DNA): TGTGCCAGCAGCTTAGGCCAATTCACCGGGGAGCTGTTTTTT. This encodes CASSLGQFTGELFF. The chain combines TRBV7-2 with TRBJ2-2; D remains ambiguous. The CDR3 is made up of 14 amino acids. Deletions cut 1 base from V and 4 bases from J, with 7 bases between. In germline, CDR1 is SGHTA, CDR2 FQGNSA.

In this sample, this clonotype turned up many times. This chain joins TRBV4-2 and TRBJ1-2; D not certain. Germline-derived CDR1 and CDR2 are LGHNA and YNFKEQ. Trimming removed 0 bases at V and 4 bases at J, with 15 bases between. This CDR3 spans 16 amino acids. CDR3 protein: CASSQDGEAGSYGYTF. Here the CDR3 DNA reads TGTGCCAGCAGCCAAGATGGGGAGGCTGGCTCCTATGGCTACACCTTC.

In regard to this clonotype: This may arise from a read error, as a much more abundant clone is one base away. V usage is TRBV5-4 and J usage is TRBJ2-1, with D unclear. This CDR3 is 16 amino acids long. The germline gives CDR1 SGHNT, CDR2 YYREEE (reference sequence). CDR3 DNA: TGTGCCAGCAGCCCCGGTGGTTCTTCCGGAAACAATGAGCAGTCCTTC. It is translated as CASSPGGSSGNNEQSF.

This clonotype has at least ten counts. One base away lies a much larger clone, so this may be a sequencing read error. J is TRBJ1-1 and V is TRBV6-1, with D possibly TRBD1 on 6 matching bases. This CDR3 has 14 residues. The germline V gene encodes CDR1 MNHNS and CDR2 SASEGT. Here the CDR3 reads CATRTEGGNAEAFF. DNA for the CDR3: TGTGCCACCCGGACAGAAGGAGGGAACGCTGAAGCTTTCTTT.

In regard to this clonotype: This may be a read error, as it is one base from a much larger clone. The V call is TRBV12-5, the J call TRBJ2-1; D not certain. The germline V gene has CDR1 LGHNT and CDR2 FRNRAP. The CDR3 loop spans 15 amino acids. The CDR3 loop reads CASVLPNLGRDEQFF. The DNA of the CDR3 is TGTGCTAGTGTTTTGCCGAACTTAGGGCGCGATGAGCAGTTCTTC.

This clonotype came up many times. The chain recombines TRBV7-9 with TRBJ1-3, with D possibly matching TRBD1 (5 bases). Germline V CDR1 and CDR2: SEHNR, FQNEAQ (reference sequence). Trimming left V 6 bases short and J 6 bases short, with 12 bases between. The CDR3 length is 13 residues. The CDR3 sequence is CASSYGQENTIYF. The CDR3 DNA follows: TGTGCCAGCAGTTACGGACAAGAAAACACCATATATTTT.

The table lists this clonotype with many counts. The J gene is TRBJ1-1, the V gene TRBV18; D might be TRBD1 (6 bases). The CDR3 runs to 16 residues. The germline CDR1 and CDR2 sequences are KGHSH and LQKENI. V was clipped by 3 bases and J by 4 bases, with 18 bases between them. CDR3 coding DNA: TGTGCCAGCTCACCGACTCTCGGGGGCGGAGGCACTGAAGCTTTCTTT. Translation: CASSPTLGGGGTEAFF.

This clonotype was recorded many times. The V gene is TRBV29-1, the J gene TRBJ2-1, with 10 bases that match TRBD2. Per the germline V gene, CDR1 is SQVTM and CDR2 is ANQGSEA. CDR3 length: 13 amino acids. With 1 base clipped from V and 11 bases from J, the junction kept 5 bases outside the gene matches. The CDR3 spells CSVEGRTSGKQFF. As DNA, the CDR3 is TGCAGCGTTGAAGGGCGGACTAGCGGAAAGCAGTTCTTC.

Worth noting for this clonotype: A much bigger clone sits one base away, suggesting this may be a read error. The chain joins TRBV19 to TRBJ2-1; TRBD1 or TRBD2 may be the D gene (5 bases each). The CDR3 loop spans 13 amino acids. Looked up from germline, CDR1 is LNHDA and CDR2 is SQIVND (reference sequence). CDR3 DNA sequence: TGTGCCAGTAATCGGGGCCCGACATATGAGCAGCTCTTC. This translates into CASNRGPTYEQLF.

This clonotype was seen many times. The V and J genes are TRBV7-9 and TRBJ2-5; 10 bases are shared with TRBD2. The germline CDR1 and CDR2 sequences are SEHNR and FQNEAQ (reference sequence). There are 20 residues in the CDR3. The ends lost 5 bases at V and 1 base at J; junction bases unmatched: 19. In nucleotides, the CDR3 is TGTGCCAGCAGCCCCTCCTCACTAGGGACTAGCGTAGTAATCCAAGAGACCCAGTACTTC. Its protein is CASSPSSLGTSVVIQETQYF.

The chain links TRBV20-1 to TRBJ2-1; D possibly corresponds to TRBD1 (5 bases). The CDR3 totals 12 residues. V was shortened by 1 base and J by 10 bases, with 11 bases between the two germline ends. Germline CDR1 and CDR2: DFQATT and SNEGSKA (reference sequence). The CDR3 here is CSARGQLSEQFF. Here the CDR3 DNA reads TGCAGTGCTAGAGGACAGTTAAGCGAGCAGTTCTTC.